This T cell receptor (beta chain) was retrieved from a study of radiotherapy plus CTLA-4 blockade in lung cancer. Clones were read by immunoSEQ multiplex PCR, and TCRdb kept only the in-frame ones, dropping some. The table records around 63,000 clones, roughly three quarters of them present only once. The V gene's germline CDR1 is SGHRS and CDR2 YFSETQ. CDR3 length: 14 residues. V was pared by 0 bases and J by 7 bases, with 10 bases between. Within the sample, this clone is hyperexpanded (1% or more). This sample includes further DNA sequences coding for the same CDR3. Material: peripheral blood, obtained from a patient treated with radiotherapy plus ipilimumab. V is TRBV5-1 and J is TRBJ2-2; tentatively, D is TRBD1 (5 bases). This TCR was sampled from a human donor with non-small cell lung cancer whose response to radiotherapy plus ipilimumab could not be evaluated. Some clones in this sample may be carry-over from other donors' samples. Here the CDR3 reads CASSLEGRDGELFF. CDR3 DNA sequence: TGCGCCAGCAGCTTGGAGGGGCGCGACGGGGAGCTGTTTTTT. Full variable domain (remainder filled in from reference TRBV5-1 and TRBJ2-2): KAGVTQTPRYLIKTRGQQVTLSCSPISGHRSVSWYQQTPGQGLQFLFEYFSETQRNKGNFPGRFSGRQFSNSRSEMNVSTLELGDSALYLCASSLEGRDGELFFGEGSRLTVL.